These 32 T cell receptor beta chains share one sample of origin, sequenced in a study of cytomegalovirus exposure and HLA in healthy donors. Amplification used 60 Vbeta primers and 13 Jbeta primers. Measured with immunoSEQ multiplex PCR; TCRdb has only the in-frame clones, and not every one. The sample includes 200,000 to 250,000 clones, approximately 88% of them seen just once. The specimen sequenced was PBMCs. The receptors originated from a boy aged 2 to 10 in good health and CMV-seronegative.

This clone was seen more than once but under ten times. The gene calls are TRBV6-5 and TRBJ1-2; 7 positions agree with TRBD1. The CDR3 length is 15 residues. From germline, CDR1 is MNHEY and CDR2 SVGAGI. V was clipped by 0 bases and J by 2 bases; unmatched bases: 3. The CDR3 coding sequence is TGTGCCAGCAGTTACTCGCAGACAGGGAACTATGGCTACACCTTC. It is translated as CASSYSQTGNYGYTF.

The chain has TRBV6-6 and TRBJ2-1, with TRBD1 matching 11 bases. Germline CDR1 MNHNY, CDR2 SVGAGI (reference sequence). The J segment lost 7 bases and the V segment lost 2 bases, leaving 4 bases of the junction unmatched. The CDR3 sequence is 15 residues long. The CDR3 DNA is TGTGCCAGCAGTTACGGACAGGGGGCTATAAATGAGCAGTTCTTC. Its translation: CASSYGQGAINEQFF.

V is TRBV23-1 and J is TRBJ1-3, with 11 bases matching TRBD1. Being an ORF, TRBV23-1 has a function that is uncertain. The CDR3 runs 17 residues. V shed 2 bases, J shed 3 bases, and the junction held 6 bases outside the gene matches. The CDR3 here is CASSQEGTGGFGNTIYF. CDR3 DNA sequence: TGCGCCAGCAGTCAAGAGGGGACAGGGGGTTTTGGAAACACCATATATTTT.

The chain couples TRBV7-9 to TRBJ2-7; D gene ambiguous. The CDR3 spans 12 residues. The V gene lost 3 bases and the J gene lost 5 bases, with 8 bases spanning the gap. CDR1 and CDR2 (germline): SEHNR, FQNEAQ (reference sequence). The CDR3: CASSFSFNEQYF. DNA of the CDR3: TGTGCCAGCAGCTTCTCCTTTAACGAGCAGTACTTC.

This chain links TRBV15 with TRBJ2-2; D unresolved. V shed 0 bases and J shed 2 bases, with 7 bases lying between them. CDR1 and CDR2 from the germline V gene are LNHNV and YYDKDF (reference sequence). The CDR3 is 15 residues long. This chain's CDR3 is CATSRDSVNTGELFF. As DNA, the CDR3 is TGTGCCACCAGCAGAGATTCGGTAAACACCGGGGAGCTGTTTTTT.

This clone was detected only once. V is TRBV27 and J is TRBJ2-7; D might be TRBD1 (6 bases). V was cut by 6 bases and J by 2 bases, with 29 bases left in between. CDR1 is MNHEY, CDR2 SMNVEV, per germline (reference sequence). The CDR3 runs 19 residues. CDR3 amino acids: CASSLLPPLTGLSTYEQYF. CDR3 in DNA: TGTGCCAGCAGCTTACTCCCCCCCCTAACAGGGCTTTCTACCTACGAGCAGTACTTC.

J is TRBJ2-3 and V is TRBV7-8; the D gene is possibly TRBD1 (5 bases). CDR1 and CDR2 from the germline V gene are SGHVS and FQNEAQ. V was cut by 2 bases and J by 6 bases, with 18 bases left in between. The CDR3 is 16 residues long. CDR3 coding DNA: TGTGCCAGCAGCTTAAAGGGGATTCGAGACTTGGATACGCAGTATTTT. Translation gives CASSLKGIRDLDTQYF.

A remark on this clone: At one end, the junction sequence differs from germline, possibly due to a read error. This chain links TRBV30 with TRBJ2-1, with 12 positions matching TRBD2. This CDR3 has 16 amino acids. Per germline, CDR1 GTSNPN and CDR2 SVGIG (reference sequence). The CDR3 DNA follows: TGTGCCTGCACCGGACTAGCGGGGCTCTCCTACAATAAGCAGTTCTTC. Residues: CACTGLAGLSYNKQFF.

This clone was detected only a few times. J is TRBJ1-5 and V is TRBV6-6; 8 bases line up with TRBD1. Germline lookup yields CDR1 MNHNY and CDR2 SVGAGI (reference sequence). The CDR3 runs 16 residues. The V gene end was trimmed by 5 bases and the J gene end by 5 bases; junction bases not matched to a gene: 11. CDR3 loop: CASSHQTGANYQPQHF. In nucleotides, the CDR3 is TGTGCCAGCAGTCACCAGACAGGGGCGAATTATCAGCCCCAGCATTTT.

DNA for the CDR3: TGTGCCAGCAGCTTAGCGGGGGGGCAGGACACCGGGGAGCTGTTTTTT. It is translated as CASSLAGGQDTGELFF. The chain combines TRBV7-9 with TRBJ2-2; possibly TRBD2 for D (7 bases). V gave up 0 bases and J gave up 3 bases, with 11 bases separating them. CDR1 and CDR2 (germline): SEHNR, FQNEAQ (reference sequence). This CDR3 spans 16 amino acids.

The chain employs TRBV6-1 and TRBJ2-5; 9 bases agree with TRBD2. The J call may be faulty, since TRBJ2-7 better matches the DNA end. Per the germline V gene, CDR1 is MNHNS and CDR2 is SASEGT. The CDR3 length is 15 residues. The CDR3 is CASSEIAGVWDEQYF. Written as DNA, the CDR3 is TGTGCCAGCAGTGAAATAGCGGGAGTCTGGGACGAGCAGTACTTC.

This clone was seen just once. The chain links TRBV11-3 to TRBJ2-7; tentative D call: TRBD2 (6 bases). The V gene's germline CDR1 is SGHNT and CDR2 YENEEA. V was clipped by 5 bases and J by 0 bases, with 14 bases between them. The CDR3 contains 15 residues. This CDR3 reads CASSPRGTDSYEQYF. The CDR3 DNA sequence: TGTGCCAGCAGCCCCCGGGGGACCGACTCCTACGAGCAGTACTTC. The variable domain in full, with the rest retrieved from reference TRBV11-3 and TRBJ2-7, is EAGVVQSPRYKIIEKKQPVAFWCNPISGHNTLYWYLQNLGQGPELLIRYENEEAVDDSQLPKDRFSAERLKGVDSTLKIQPAELGDSAVYLCASSPRGTDSYEQYFGPGTRLTVT.

The V gene is TRBV27, the J gene TRBJ2-1; TRBD1 agrees at 8 bases. CDR1 and CDR2 (germline): MNHEY, SMNVEV (reference sequence). With 4 bases clipped from V and 4 bases from J, the junction kept 3 bases outside the gene matches. The CDR3 spans 14 residues. This CDR3 reads CASSSWTGYNEQFF. The CDR3 coding sequence is TGTGCCAGCAGTTCTTGGACAGGGTACAATGAGCAGTTCTTC.

Written as DNA, the CDR3 is TGTGCCAGCAGTTTATCGCCAGAAAACTATGGCTACACCTTC. It is translated as CASSLSPENYGYTF. J is TRBJ1-2 and V is TRBV27; D is undetermined. There are 14 residues in the CDR3. Germline lookup yields CDR1 MNHEY and CDR2 SMNVEV (reference sequence). V lost 0 bases and J lost 2, with 7 bases in between.

Only one count was recorded for this clone. The chain uses TRBV9 and TRBJ2-1, with D hard to call. The germline V and J ends were trimmed by 1 base and 0 bases, with 11 bases remaining between them. This CDR3 comprises 16 residues. Per the germline V gene, CDR1 is SGDLS and CDR2 is YYNGEE. The CDR3 nucleotides are TGTGCCAGCAGCGTATATCAGATCAGCTCCTACAATGAGCAGTTCTTC. It yields the protein CASSVYQISSYNEQFF.

J is TRBJ2-7 and V is TRBV7-8; the match to TRBD2 covers 9 bases. CDR3 length: 19 amino acids. The V gene end was trimmed by 1 base and the J gene end by 1 base; junction bases not matched to a gene: 14. CDR1 and CDR2 (germline): SGHVS, FQNEAQ. CDR3 in DNA: TGTGCCAGCAGCTTAGGACCAAGACTAGCGGCAACAGGGTCCTACGAGCAGTACTTC. This encodes CASSLGPRLAATGSYEQYF.

The chain couples TRBV14 to TRBJ2-7, with D maybe TRBD2 (5 bases). Trimming took 4 bases from V and 6 from J, leaving 13 bases between them. CDR3 length equals 13 residues. The germline V gene has CDR1 SGHDN and CDR2 FVKESK. In nucleotides, the CDR3 is TGTGCCAGCAGCCTCTACCCGGGGTCCGAGCAGTACTTC. Its protein product is CASSLYPGSEQYF.

This chain links TRBV9 with TRBJ1-2; 7 bases are shared with TRBD1. Germline V CDR1 and CDR2: SGDLS, YYNGEE. This CDR3 spans 15 amino acids. V gave up 3 bases and J gave up 5 bases; unmatched junction bases: 10. CDR3 sequence reads: CASSGYRTGHYGYTF. In DNA, the CDR3 is TGTGCCAGCAGCGGCTATAGGACAGGACATTATGGCTACACCTTC. The full variable domain, in which reference TRBV9 and TRBJ1-2 provide the parts outside the CDR3, is DSGVTQTPKHLITATGQRVTLRCSPRSGDLSVYWYQQSLDQGLQFLIQYYNGEERAKGNILERFSAQQFPDLHSELNLSSLELGDSALYFCASSGYRTGHYGYTFGSGTRLTVV.

V and J are TRBV7-9 and TRBJ2-1; 10 bases align to TRBD2. This CDR3 region has 15 residues. J lost 4 bases, V lost 6 bases, and 6 bases had no gene match. Germline V gene data show CDR1 as SEHNR and CDR2 as FQNEAQ (reference sequence). The CDR3, as DNA: TGTGCCAGCAGATCAGGACTAGCGGAGTACAATGAGCAGTTCTTC. Its protein product is CASRSGLAEYNEQFF.

The chain recombines TRBV11-2 with TRBJ2-2; D is possibly TRBD1 (6 bases). The CDR3 sequence is 15 residues long. In germline, CDR1 is SGHAT, CDR2 FQNNGV. V gave up 5 bases and J gave up 0 bases, with 10 bases separating them. CDR3 protein: CASSGWGPNTGELFF. CDR3 DNA sequence: TGTGCCAGCAGCGGCTGGGGGCCGAACACCGGGGAGCTGTTTTTT.

The J gene is TRBJ1-1, the V gene TRBV7-2; no definite D call. Trimming cost V 4 bases and J 4 bases, with 13 bases left between them. CDR1 SGHTA and CDR2 FQGNSA come from the germline V gene. This CDR3 region has 14 residues. The CDR3 region has the DNA TGTGCCAGCAGCTCCCAGCAGAGAGGCACTGAAGCTTTCTTT. This translates into CASSSQQRGTEAFF.

The rearrangement uses TRBV4-1 and TRBJ2-5, with TRBD2 matching over 14 bases. J gave up 5 bases and V 1 base, and 3 bases lay outside the gene matches. CDR3 length equals 16 residues. Germline lookup yields CDR1 MGHRA and CDR2 YSYEKL. The CDR3 protein is CASSQGLAGGLETQYF. CDR3 in DNA: TGCGCCAGCAGCCAAGGACTAGCGGGGGGGCTTGAGACCCAGTACTTC.

The genes are TRBV5-4 and TRBJ1-1, with TRBD1 matching 8 bases. This CDR3 has 17 residues. The V segment lost 3 bases and the J segment 3 bases; nucleotides outside the gene matches: 13. CDR1 is SGHNT and CDR2 is YYREEE in the germline V gene (reference sequence). CDR3 nucleotide sequence: TGTGCCAGCAGCTCCCTCGACAGGGGCGGTGTGGACACTGAAGCTTTCTTT. It is translated as CASSSLDRGGVDTEAFF.

This clone was observed a handful of times. This sequence joins TRBV2 and TRBJ1-1, with D unclear. Per the germline V gene, CDR1 is SNHLY and CDR2 is FYNNEI. The CDR3 has 11 residues. Deletions cut 4 bases from V and 6 bases from J, with 6 bases between. For the CDR3, the DNA is TGTGCCAGCAGTGGGCATCCTGAAGCTTTCTTT. Translation: CASSGHPEAFF. Combining the CDR3 with reference TRBV2 and TRBJ1-1 gives the whole variable domain EPEVTQTPSHQVTQMGQEVILRCVPISNHLYFYWYRQILGQKVEFLVSFYNNEISEKSEIFDDQFSVERPDGSNFTLKIRSTKLEDSAMYFCASSGHPEAFFGQGTRLTVV.

The V call is TRBV27, the J call TRBJ2-2, with 10 nucleotides matching TRBD2. The CDR3 runs to 17 residues. Germline V lookup: CDR1 MNHEY, CDR2 SMNVEV (reference sequence). The J segment lost 1 base and the V segment lost 0 bases, leaving 2 bases of the junction unmatched. The CDR3, as DNA: TGTGCCAGCAGTTTATCATGGACTAGCGGGAACACCGGGGAGCTGTTTTTT. This codes for CASSLSWTSGNTGELFF.

The chain recombines TRBV9 with TRBJ2-1; the match to TRBD2 covers 10 bases. The V and J ends lost 0 bases and 8 bases, in that order; junction bases with no gene match: 2. The CDR3 runs 14 residues. Germline V CDR1 and CDR2: SGDLS, YYNGEE. As DNA, the CDR3 is TGTGCCAGCAGCGTAGAACTAGCGGGGCATGAGCAGTTCTTC. It is translated as CASSVELAGHEQFF.

This chain connects TRBV7-9 to TRBJ1-4; the D gene is possibly TRBD1 (5 bases). The CDR3 length is 15 residues. V lost 5 bases and J 8 bases, leaving 18 bases between the germline ends. Germline V gene data show CDR1 as SEHNR and CDR2 as FQNEAQ (reference sequence). The CDR3 region is CASSLAGLVGEKLFF. The CDR3, as DNA: TGTGCCAGCAGCCTCGCAGGGTTGGTGGGGGAAAAACTGTTTTTT.

The rearrangement links TRBV15 to TRBJ2-5, with D possibly matching TRBD1 (6 bases). Trimming took off 0 bases at V and 1 base at J, with 18 bases between the two ends. CDR1 is LNHNV and CDR2 is YYDKDF in the germline V gene (reference sequence). CDR3 size: 18 residues. The DNA of the CDR3 is TGTGCCACCAGCAGAGAAGTATTGGGGGCCCGTCTCCAAGAGACCCAGTACTTC. Amino acids: CATSREVLGARLQETQYF.

The V call is TRBV14, the J call TRBJ2-5; a possible D gene is TRBD1 (6 bases). The CDR3 extends over 15 amino acids. V was shortened by 4 bases and J by 1 base, with 13 bases between the two germline ends. Germline V gene sequence: CDR1 SGHDN, CDR2 FVKESK. CDR3 nucleotides: TGTGCCAGCAGCCCTTCCGGACAGATCCAAGAGACCCAGTACTTC. Translating it yields CASSPSGQIQETQYF.

This clone came up once. The chain employs TRBV5-1 and TRBJ2-5; no definite D call. The DNA end is more similar to TRBJ2-7, so the J call may be wrong. The V gene's germline CDR1 is SGHRS and CDR2 YFSETQ. CDR3 length: 12 amino acids. The CDR3 sequence is CASSPPSYEQYF. As DNA, the CDR3 is TGCGCCAGCAGCCCACCTTCCTACGAGCAGTACTTC.

The chain has TRBV27 and TRBJ1-2, with D possibly TRBD1 on 5 matching bases. Germline CDR1 is MNHEY and CDR2 is SMNVEV (reference sequence). V lost 5 bases and J 4 bases, leaving 14 bases between the germline ends. CDR3 length equals 14 residues. The CDR3 sequence: CASSPGLTGYGYTF. DNA of the CDR3: TGTGCCAGCAGTCCGGGACTGACTGGCTATGGCTACACCTTC.

The rearrangement links TRBV18 to TRBJ1-2; D may be TRBD1 (6 bases). V lost 1 base and J lost 4, with 13 bases in between. The CDR3 spans 15 residues. In germline, CDR1 is KGHSH, CDR2 LQKENI. Here the CDR3 reads CASSPLDQQGYGYTF. In nucleotides, the CDR3 is TGTGCCAGCTCACCACTTGATCAACAGGGCTATGGCTACACCTTC.